The next 14 T cell receptor beta chains were all read from a single sample in a study of PD-1 blockade in classical Hodgkin lymphoma. Generated by immunoSEQ multiplex PCR, the TCRdb table keeps only in-frame clones and is missing some. The profile shows about 97,000 clones, 65% to 85% of them singletons. The patients all showed relapse after autologous stem cell transplantation, while their brentuximab vedotin exposure varied. This specimen was peripheral blood mononuclear cells (PBMCs), taken at baseline. These receptors originate from a human donor with classical Hodgkin lymphoma.

About this clone: The DNA is omitted, as the CDR3 cannot be located on it reliably, and the CDR3 follows TCRdb's listing. The chain uses TRBV29-1 and TRBJ1-2; the table's D call TRBD1 went unverified against the DNA. The CDR3 numbers 12 amino acids, ends counted. Germline V gene lookup returns CDR1 SQVTM and CDR2 ANQGSEA. The CDR3 sequence: CSVEVGTGTHTF.

This rearrangement joins TRBV4-1 to TRBJ1-3; D is unclear. The germline V gene has CDR1 MGHRA and CDR2 YSYEKL. There are 17 residues in the CDR3. Trimming pared 1 base from V and 4 bases from J, leaving 17 bases between. The CDR3 DNA reads as TGCGCCAGCAGCCAAGTCGGTCTGGTACCATACGGAAACACCATATATTTT. This encodes CASSQVGLVPYGNTIYF.

CDR3 sequence reads: CASSRTSSYNEQFF. CDR3 sequence (DNA): TGTGCCAGCAGTCGGACTAGCAGCTACAATGAGCAGTTCTTC. The genes are TRBV6-5 and TRBJ2-1; 8 bases are a match to TRBD2. CDR1 and CDR2 from the germline V gene are MNHEY and SVGAGI. Germline trimming cut 5 bases from V and 3 bases from J; bases unmatched to any gene: 3. The CDR3 totals 14 residues.

The chain has TRBV6-6 and TRBJ2-7; D is unresolved. The germline V and J ends were trimmed by 6 bases and 4 bases, with 7 bases remaining between them. CDR3 length: 11 residues. The germline CDR1 and CDR2 sequences are MNHNY and SVGAGI (reference sequence). The CDR3 DNA is TGTGCCAGCAGGAACATATACGAGCAGTACTTC. Translated: CASRNIYEQYF.

This chain connects TRBV5-1 to TRBJ2-3; either TRBD1 or TRBD2 may supply D (5 bases each). The ends were cut back, 5 bases at V and 4 bases at J, with 17 bases in the middle. The germline V gene has CDR1 SGHRS and CDR2 YFSETQ. The length of the CDR3 is 15 residues. CDR3 nucleotide sequence: TGCGCCAGCAGGGGGGACCCTGCAGGGCCAGATACGCAGTATTTT. Translated, it gives CASRGDPAGPDTQYF. Using reference TRBV5-1 and TRBJ2-3 for the parts outside the CDR3, the full variable domain is KAGVTQTPRYLIKTRGQQVTLSCSPISGHRSVSWYQQTPGQGLQFLFEYFSETQRNKGNFPGRFSGRQFSNSRSEMNVSTLELGDSALYLCASRGDPAGPDTQYFGPGTRLTVL.

The J gene is TRBJ2-2, the V gene TRBV28; D remains ambiguous. Per germline, CDR1 MDHEN and CDR2 SYDVKM. This CDR3 spans 15 amino acids. Between the trimmed V and J ends, which lost 5 bases and 3 bases, there was a span of 13 bases. CDR3 DNA sequence: TGTGCCAGCAGTCGTATTACCCCCGACACCGGGGAGCTGTTTTTT. Encoded protein: CASSRITPDTGELFF. The whole variable domain, filled in from reference TRBV28 and TRBJ2-2, reads DVKVTQSSRYLVKRTGEKVFLECVQDMDHENMFWYRQDPGLGLRLIYFSYDVKMKEKGDIPEGYSVSREKKERFSLILESASTNQTSMYLCASSRITPDTGELFFGEGSRLTVL.

The chain carries TRBV7-5 and TRBJ2-5; the D call in the table, TRBD1, was not verified against the DNA. TRBV7-5 is classified as a pseudogene. The CDR3 contains 16 residues. As DNA, the CDR3 is TGTGTCAGAAGCCCCTGCCGGGACAGGATAGGAGAGACCCAGTACTTC. It is translated as CVRSPCRDRIGETQYF.

DNA for the CDR3: TGTGCCAGCAGTCTGTCGAGCGGCGGACTAGCGGAAAGGAATACGCAGTATTTT. Translation: CASSLSSGGLAERNTQYF. This chain connects TRBV11-1 to TRBJ2-3, with 10 bases that match TRBD2. Trimming at V came to 6 bases and at J to 7 bases, leaving 19 bases not matched to a gene. The CDR3 sequence is 18 residues long. Germline V gene lookup returns CDR1 SGHAT and CDR2 FQDESV (reference sequence).

J is TRBJ2-5 and V is TRBV7-3; TRBD1 might be the D (6 bases). Trimming took 1 base from V and 4 from J, leaving 10 bases between them. The germline gives CDR1 SGHTA, CDR2 FQGTGA. The CDR3 covers 14 residues. The CDR3, as DNA: TGTGCCAGCAGCTTAATTCCAGGGGCAGAGACCCAGTACTTC. It translates to CASSLIPGAETQYF.

The gene calls are TRBV6-1 and TRBJ1-6; TRBD1 aligns across 7 bases. The junction had 2 bases not matched to a gene; V was cut back by 8 bases and J by 4 bases. This CDR3 region has 13 residues. Germline V gene data show CDR1 as MNHNS and CDR2 as SASEGT. The CDR3 region is CASRGQYNSPLHF. DNA of the CDR3: TGTGCCAGCCGGGGACAGTATAATTCACCCCTCCACTTT.

This chain uses TRBV30 with TRBJ1-2; 7 bases map to TRBD1. Germline values: CDR1 GTSNPN, CDR2 SVGIG (reference sequence). This CDR3 spans 13 amino acids. V lost 8 bases, J lost 2 bases, and 8 bases stayed unmatched. CDR3 DNA: TGTGCCGGCCTGGACAGGAGAAACTATGGCTACACCTTC. This gives the protein CAGLDRRNYGYTF.

V is TRBV2 and J is TRBJ2-1; 10 bases match TRBD2. With V trimmed by 3 bases and J by 12 bases, 8 bases remained unmatched. The germline V gene has CDR1 SNHLY and CDR2 FYNNEI. This CDR3 is 14 amino acids long. The CDR3 sequence is CASSEILAGVGQFF. CDR3 nucleotides: TGTGCCAGCAGTGAGATCCTAGCGGGAGTTGGGCAGTTCTTC.

The rearrangement links TRBV19 to TRBJ1-5; perhaps TRBD1 as D (6 bases). Trimming removed 1 base at V and 7 bases at J, with 11 bases between. This CDR3 comprises 14 residues. Per the germline V gene, CDR1 is LNHDA and CDR2 is SQIVND (reference sequence). CDR3 bases: TGTGCCAGTAGTATAGTCGGGGGGCGACAGCCCCAGCATTTT. It codes for CASSIVGGRQPQHF.

The gene calls are TRBV28 and TRBJ2-3; TRBD2 matches at 8 bases. The CDR3 has 18 amino acids. The germline V gene encodes CDR1 MDHEN and CDR2 SYDVKM. V lost 7 bases, J lost 4 bases, and 19 bases stayed unmatched. CDR3 residues: CASTRNPGGAGEADTQYF. The CDR3 region has the DNA TGTGCCAGCACCCGTAACCCCGGGGGGGCGGGAGAGGCAGATACGCAGTATTTT.